Each of the 5 T cell receptor beta chains below was sequenced from the same sample in a study of shared clonotypes between healthy human individuals. Assay used: immunoSEQ multiplex PCR; TCRdb lists only in-frame clones, some missing. The sample has about 1.5 million clones; 95% to 99% are singletons. The sequencing sample was made of naive CD4+ T cells sorted from blood. The sample's subset: CD45RA+ positively selected. Receptors originate from a man aged 30 to 39 in good health.

The chain is built from TRBV11-2 and TRBJ2-3; TRBD2 aligns across 7 bases. V shed 0 bases, J shed 2 bases, and the junction held 2 bases outside the gene matches. There are 15 residues in the CDR3. Germline CDR1 and CDR2: SGHAT and FQNNGV. The CDR3 nucleotides are TGTGCCAGCAGCTTAGAAGCGGGGCCCACAGATACGCAGTATTTT. Protein sequence: CASSLEAGPTDTQYF.

The chain joins TRBV15 to TRBJ2-3; D unclear. The CDR3 consists of 14 residues. V lost 0 bases and J lost 10, with 14 bases in between. Per germline, CDR1 LNHNV and CDR2 YYDKDF (reference sequence). The CDR3 region is CATSRDQGTAAQYF. The CDR3 DNA sequence: TGTGCCACCAGCAGAGATCAAGGAACCGCTGCGCAGTATTTT.

This chain connects TRBV18 to TRBJ2-3, with 9 bases lining up with TRBD2. J was trimmed by 2 bases and V by 0 bases; bases with no gene match: 6. The length of the CDR3 is 17 residues. Germline V gene lookup returns CDR1 KGHSH and CDR2 LQKENI. This CDR3 reads CASSPPRREGVTDTQYF. The CDR3 DNA follows: TGTGCCAGCTCACCACCGCGGCGGGAGGGGGTCACAGATACGCAGTATTTT.

The chain links TRBV6-1 to TRBJ1-5; D unresolved. Germline loops: CDR1 MNHNS, CDR2 SASEGT. The CDR3 runs 16 residues. V was trimmed by 0 bases and J by 2 bases, leaving 11 bases between them. This CDR3 is CASSEARHQGNQPQHF. The CDR3 DNA sequence: TGTGCCAGCAGTGAAGCGCGACATCAGGGCAATCAGCCCCAGCATTTT.

The rearrangement links TRBV7-3 to TRBJ2-5; possible D gene TRBD2, 6 bases. V shed 2 bases and J shed 2 bases, with 15 bases lying between them. Per the germline V gene, CDR1 is SGHTA and CDR2 is FQGTGA. CDR3 length equals 16 residues. In DNA, the CDR3 is TGTGCCAGCAGCTTATTGCCCGTCAGCGGGCAAGAGACCCAGTACTTC. It yields the protein CASSLLPVSGQETQYF. Variable domain in full (rest from reference TRBV7-3 and TRBJ2-5): GAGVSQTPSNKVTEKGKYVELRCDPISGHTALYWYRQSLGQGPEFLIYFQGTGAADDSGLPNDRFFAVRPEGSVSTLKIQRTERGDSAVYLCASSLLPVSGQETQYFGPGTRLLVL.